The clone carrying this T cell receptor beta chain was detected many times. It was with a sample-barcoded 5' primer and a J-beta primer mix that a second PCR of about 7 to 12 cycles was run. One entry per CDR3 protein results from TCRdb running MiXCR on the 5' RACE reads. The profile shows approximately 600,000 distinct CDR3 sequences, under 70% of them singletons. These data are taken from a study of blood T cells in healthy people across ages. The CDR3 length is 16 residues. The germline V gene has CDR1 SGHRS and CDR2 YFSETQ. Unmatched junction bases numbered 8, after V lost 0 bases and J lost 3 bases.

Sequencing was carried out using blood. The TCR comes from a man aged 60-69 years in good health. The chain joins TRBV5-1 to TRBJ2-5, with 7 positions matching TRBD1. CDR3 nucleotides: TGCGCCAGCAGCTTGGGACGAGACAGGGTGGAAGAGACCCAGTACTTC. Translation gives CASSLGRDRVEETQYF.